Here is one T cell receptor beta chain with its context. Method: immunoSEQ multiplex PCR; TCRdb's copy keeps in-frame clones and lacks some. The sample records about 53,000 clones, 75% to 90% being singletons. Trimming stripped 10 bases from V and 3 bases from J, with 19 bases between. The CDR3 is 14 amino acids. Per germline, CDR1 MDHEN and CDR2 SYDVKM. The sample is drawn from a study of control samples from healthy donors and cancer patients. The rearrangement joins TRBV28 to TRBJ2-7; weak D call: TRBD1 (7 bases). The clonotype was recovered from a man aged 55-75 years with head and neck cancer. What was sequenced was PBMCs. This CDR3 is CAIGNRGGNYEQYF. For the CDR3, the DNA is TGTGCCATAGGGAACAGGGGCGGGAACTACGAGCAGTACTTC.